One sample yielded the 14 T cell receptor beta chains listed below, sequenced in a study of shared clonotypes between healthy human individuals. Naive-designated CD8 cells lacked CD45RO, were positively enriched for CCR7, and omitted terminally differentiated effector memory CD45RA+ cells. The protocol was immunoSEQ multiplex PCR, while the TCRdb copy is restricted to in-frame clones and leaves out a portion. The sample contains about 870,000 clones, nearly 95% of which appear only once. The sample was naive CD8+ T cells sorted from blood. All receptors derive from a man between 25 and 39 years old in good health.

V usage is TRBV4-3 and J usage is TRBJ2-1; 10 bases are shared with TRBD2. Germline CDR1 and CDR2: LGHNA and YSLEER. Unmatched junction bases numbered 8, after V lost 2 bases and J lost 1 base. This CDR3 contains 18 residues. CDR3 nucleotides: TGCGCCAGCAGCCAAAAAGGGTTAGCGGGAGGATCCTACAATGAGCAGTTCTTC. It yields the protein CASSQKGLAGGSYNEQFF.

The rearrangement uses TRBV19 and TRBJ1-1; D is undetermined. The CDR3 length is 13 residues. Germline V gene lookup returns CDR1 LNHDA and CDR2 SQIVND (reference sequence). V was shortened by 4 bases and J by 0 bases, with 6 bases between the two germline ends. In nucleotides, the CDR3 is TGTGCCAGTAGTACCGTCCTGAACACTGAAGCTTTCTTT. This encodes CASSTVLNTEAFF.

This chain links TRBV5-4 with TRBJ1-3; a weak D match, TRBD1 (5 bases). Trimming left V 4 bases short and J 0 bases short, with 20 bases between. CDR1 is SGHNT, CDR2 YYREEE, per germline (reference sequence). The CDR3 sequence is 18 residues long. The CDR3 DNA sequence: TGTGCCAGCAGCCCGTACCCAGGGACTGTTACCTCTGGAAACACCATATATTTT. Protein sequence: CASSPYPGTVTSGNTIYF. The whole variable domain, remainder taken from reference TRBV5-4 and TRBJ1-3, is ETGVTQSPTHLIKTRGQQVTLRCSSQSGHNTVSWYQQALGQGPQFIFQYYREEENGRGNFPPRFSGLQFPNYSSELNVNALELDDSALYLCASSPYPGTVTSGNTIYFGEGSWLTVV.

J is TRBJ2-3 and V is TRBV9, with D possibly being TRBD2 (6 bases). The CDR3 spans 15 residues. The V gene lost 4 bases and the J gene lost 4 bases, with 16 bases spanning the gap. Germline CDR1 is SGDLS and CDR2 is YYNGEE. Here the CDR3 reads CASSIRGLSADTQYF. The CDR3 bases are TGTGCCAGCAGCATTCGAGGACTATCAGCAGATACGCAGTATTTT.

In DNA, the CDR3 is TGTGCCAGCAGCTTGGGACTAAGCCGCACAGATACGCAGTATTTT. Amino acids: CASSLGLSRTDTQYF. The chain joins TRBV5-5 to TRBJ2-3, with a possible D match to TRBD2 (5 bases). Trimming shortened V by 0 bases and J by 1 base, and 9 bases separated the two germline ends. Germline CDR1 SGHKS, CDR2 YYEKEE (reference sequence). This CDR3 is built from 15 residues.

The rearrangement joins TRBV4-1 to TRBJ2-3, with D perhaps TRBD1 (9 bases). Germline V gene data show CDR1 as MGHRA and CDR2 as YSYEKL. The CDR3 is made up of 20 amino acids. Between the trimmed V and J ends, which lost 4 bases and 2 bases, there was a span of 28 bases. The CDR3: CASSRYRGLSGSRNTDTQYF. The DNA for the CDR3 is TGCGCCAGCAGCCGATACAGGGGGCTGAGCGGGAGTCGGAACACAGATACGCAGTATTTT.

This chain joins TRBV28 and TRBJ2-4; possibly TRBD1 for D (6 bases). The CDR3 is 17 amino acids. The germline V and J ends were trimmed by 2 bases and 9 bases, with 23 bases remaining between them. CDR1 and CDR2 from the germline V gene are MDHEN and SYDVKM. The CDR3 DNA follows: TGTGCCAGCAGTTTAGGATGGACAGAGGTGGGGGATATCATTCAGTACTTC. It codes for CASSLGWTEVGDIIQYF.

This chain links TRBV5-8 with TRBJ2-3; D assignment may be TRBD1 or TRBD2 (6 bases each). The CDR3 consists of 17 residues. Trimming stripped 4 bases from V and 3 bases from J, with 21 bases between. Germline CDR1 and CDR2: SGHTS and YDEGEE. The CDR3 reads CASSMRGGLEVTDTQYF. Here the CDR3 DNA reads TGTGCCAGCAGCATGCGTGGGGGGCTTGAAGTGACAGATACGCAGTATTTT.

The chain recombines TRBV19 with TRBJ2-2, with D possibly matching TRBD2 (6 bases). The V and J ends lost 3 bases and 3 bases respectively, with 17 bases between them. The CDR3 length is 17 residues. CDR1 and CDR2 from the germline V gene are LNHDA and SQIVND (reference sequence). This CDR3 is CASSISSGGDYTGELFF. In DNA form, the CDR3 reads TGTGCCAGTAGTATTTCGAGCGGAGGGGACTACACCGGGGAGCTGTTTTTT.

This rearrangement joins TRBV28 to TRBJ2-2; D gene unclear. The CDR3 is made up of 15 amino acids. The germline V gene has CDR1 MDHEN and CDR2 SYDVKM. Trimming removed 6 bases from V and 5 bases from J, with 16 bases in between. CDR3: CASSYRPGRTGELFF. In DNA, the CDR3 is TGTGCCAGCAGCTACCGCCCCGGACGGACCGGGGAGCTGTTTTTT.

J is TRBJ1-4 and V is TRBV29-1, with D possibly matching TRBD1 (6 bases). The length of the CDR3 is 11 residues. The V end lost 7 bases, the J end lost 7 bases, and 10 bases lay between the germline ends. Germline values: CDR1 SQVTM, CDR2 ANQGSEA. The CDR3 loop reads CSGTRGEKLFF. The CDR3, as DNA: TGCAGCGGGACCAGGGGTGAAAAACTGTTTTTT.

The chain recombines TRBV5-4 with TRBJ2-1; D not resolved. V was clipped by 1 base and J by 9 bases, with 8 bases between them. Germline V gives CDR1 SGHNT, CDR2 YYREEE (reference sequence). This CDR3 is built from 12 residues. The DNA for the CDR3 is TGTGCCAGCAGCTTGCAGGCATCTGAGCAGTTCTTC. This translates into CASSLQASEQFF. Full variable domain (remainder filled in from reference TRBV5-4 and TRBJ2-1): ETGVTQSPTHLIKTRGQQVTLRCSSQSGHNTVSWYQQALGQGPQFIFQYYREEENGRGNFPPRFSGLQFPNYSSELNVNALELDDSALYLCASSLQASEQFFGPGTRLTVL.

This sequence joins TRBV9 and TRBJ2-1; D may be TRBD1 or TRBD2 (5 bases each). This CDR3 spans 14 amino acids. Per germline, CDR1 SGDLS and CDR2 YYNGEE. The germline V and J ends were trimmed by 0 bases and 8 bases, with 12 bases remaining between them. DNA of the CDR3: TGTGCCAGCAGCGTAGAGGGACGAAGGGATGAGCAGTTCTTC. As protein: CASSVEGRRDEQFF.

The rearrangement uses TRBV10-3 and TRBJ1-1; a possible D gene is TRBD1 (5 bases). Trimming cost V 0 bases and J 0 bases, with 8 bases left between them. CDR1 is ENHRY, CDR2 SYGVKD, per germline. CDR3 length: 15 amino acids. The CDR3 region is CAISESGAVNTEAFF. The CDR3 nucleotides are TGTGCCATCAGTGAGTCTGGGGCGGTGAACACTGAAGCTTTCTTT.